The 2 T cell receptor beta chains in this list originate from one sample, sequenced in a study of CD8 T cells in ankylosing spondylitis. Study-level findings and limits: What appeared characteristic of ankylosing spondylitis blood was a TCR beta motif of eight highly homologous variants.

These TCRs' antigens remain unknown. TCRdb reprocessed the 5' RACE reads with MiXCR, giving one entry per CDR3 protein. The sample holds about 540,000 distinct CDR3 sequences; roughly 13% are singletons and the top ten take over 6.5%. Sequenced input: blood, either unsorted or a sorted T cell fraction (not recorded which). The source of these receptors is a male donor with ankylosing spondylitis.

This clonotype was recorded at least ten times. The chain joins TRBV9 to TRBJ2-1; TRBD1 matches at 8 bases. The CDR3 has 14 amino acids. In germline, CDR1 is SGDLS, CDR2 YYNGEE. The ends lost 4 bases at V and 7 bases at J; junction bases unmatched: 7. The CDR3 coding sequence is TGTGCCAGCAGCTCTTGGACAGGGAAAAATGAGCAGTTCTTC. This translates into CASSSWTGKNEQFF.

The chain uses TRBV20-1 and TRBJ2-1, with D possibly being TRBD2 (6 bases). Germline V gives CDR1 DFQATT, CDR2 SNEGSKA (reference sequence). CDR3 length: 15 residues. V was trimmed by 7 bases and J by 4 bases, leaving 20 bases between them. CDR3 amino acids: CSVILFSAGYNEQFF. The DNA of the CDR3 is TGCAGTGTTATATTATTCTCGGCGGGGTACAATGAGCAGTTCTTC.